These T cell receptor beta chains were read from a single sample in a study of blood T cell repertoires in COVID-19. Produced via immunoSEQ multiplex PCR; TCRdb's table is partial and in-frame only. In the table there are approximately 220,000 clones, around 80% of which are singletons. The sequenced material came from PBMCs or T cells enriched from blood (not recorded which). The receptors here all came from a woman aged 40-49 years with acute COVID-19. CDR3s include the opening cysteine and the closing phenylalanine or tryptophan. A D gene is named only where the DNA matches it firmly. A clone size is listed for some rows: how often the clone was seen (once, few, many), or a class if it is expanded.

d_gene,j_gene,abundance,v_gene,CDR3aa,CDR3nt
TRBD1,TRBJ1-1,-,TRBV6-1,CASSEHRGTEAFF,TGTGCCAGCAGTGAACACAGGGGAACTGAAGCTTTCTTT
-,TRBJ1-3,-,TRBV7-9,CASSLDRNTIYF,TGTGCCAGCAGCTTAGATAGAAACACCATATATTTT
-,TRBJ1-2,-,TRBV7-2,CASSLMGRSADGYTF,TGTGCCAGCAGCTTAATGGGCAGGTCCGCTGATGGCTACACCTTC
TRBD1,TRBJ1-6,-,TRBV3-1/TRBV3-2,CASSQEEGGQGNSPLHF,TGTGCCAGCAGCCAAGAAGAGGGGGGACAGGGGAATTCACCCCTCCACTTT
TRBD2,TRBJ2-1,-,TRBV24-1,CATSEGGRAYNEQFF,TGTGCCACCAGTGAAGGCGGGAGGGCCTACAATGAGCAGTTCTTC
-,TRBJ1-1,-,TRBV11-2,CASSLPMNTEAFF,TGTGCCAGCAGCTTACCAATGAACACTGAAGCTTTCTTT
TRBD2,TRBJ2-3,-,TRBV2,CASGLENTDTQYF,TGTGCCAGCGGACTAGAAAACACAGATACGCAGTATTTT
-,TRBJ1-3,-,TRBV27,CASSPLSGNTIYF,TGTGCCAGCAGTCCCCTAAGTGGAAACACCATATATTTT
-,TRBJ1-6,-,TRBV5-1,CASSLDGVGVSPLHF,TGCGCCAGCAGCTTGGATGGGGTCGGGGTTTCACCCCTCCACTTT
TRBD1,TRBJ1-5,-,TRBV6-1,CASSEDGRGRNQPQHF,TGTGCCAGCAGTGAAGACGGCAGGGGGCGGAATCAGCCCCAGCATTTT
TRBD1,TRBJ2-2,-,TRBV6-5,CASSFPGTGYTGELFF,TGTGCCAGCAGTTTCCCCGGGACAGGGTATACCGGGGAGCTGTTTTTT
-,TRBJ1-2,-,TRBV9,CASSVDTGRGYTF,TGTGCCAGCAGCGTGGACACAGGGCGAGGCTACACCTTC
-,TRBJ1-1,-,TRBV28,CASSSNTEAFF,TGTGCCAGCAGTTCAAACACTGAAGCTTTCTTT
-,TRBJ2-1,-,TRBV11-2,CASSLAGSNNEQFF,TGTGCCAGCAGCTTAGCGGGGTCTAACAATGAGCAGTTCTTC
-,TRBJ2-5,-,TRBV7-2,CASSPPVGGAYQETQYF,TGTGCCAGCAGCCCCCCCGTGGGGGGGGCATACCAAGAGACCCAGTACTTC
-,TRBJ2-1,-,TRBV11-2,CASSPSGWQSSYNEQFF,TGTGCCAGCAGCCCCTCCGGGTGGCAAAGCTCCTACAATGAGCAGTTCTTC
-,TRBJ1-4,once,TRBV6-5,CASSYSREKLFF,TGTGCCAGCAGTTACTCGCGCGAAAAACTGTTTTTT
-,TRBJ1-5,once,TRBV25-1,CASGGDGNQPQHF,TGTGCCAGCGGGGGGGATGGCAATCAGCCCCAGCATTTT
TRBD1,TRBJ1-4,-,TRBV28,CASSPTGGTNEKLFF,TGTGCCAGCAGTCCCACAGGGGGGACTAATGAAAAACTGTTTTTT
-,TRBJ1-6,-,TRBV5-6,CASSLAGGGSPLHF,TGTGCCAGCAGCTTGGCTGGCGGCGGATCACCCCTCCACTTT
TRBD2,TRBJ2-1,few,TRBV10-1,CASSESLRGSSYNEQFF,TGCGCCAGCAGTGAGTCCTTGCGGGGGAGCTCCTACAATGAGCAGTTCTTC
-,TRBJ2-3,-,TRBV18,CASSAGATDTQYF,TGTGCCAGCTCAGCGGGGGCTACAGATACGCAGTATTTT
TRBD1,TRBJ1-1,-,TRBV10-3,CAISESGQGNTEAFF,TGTGCCATCAGTGAGTCGGGACAGGGGAACACTGAAGCTTTCTTT
-,TRBJ2-7,few,TRBV7-6,CASSPFGGDISYEQYF,TGTGCCAGCAGCCCCTTTGGAGGGGATATCTCCTACGAGCAGTACTTC
-,TRBJ2-2,-,TRBV5-1,CASSRGLSTGELFF,TGCGCCAGCAGCCGAGGTTTGAGCACCGGGGAGCTGTTTTTT
-,TRBJ1-5,few,TRBV7-2,CASSLDGEQPQHF,TGTGCCAGCAGCTTAGACGGGGAACAGCCCCAGCATTTT
TRBD1,TRBJ2-7,-,TRBV5-6,CASSSDRGMGEQYF,TGTGCCAGCAGCTCCGACAGGGGAATGGGCGAGCAGTACTTC